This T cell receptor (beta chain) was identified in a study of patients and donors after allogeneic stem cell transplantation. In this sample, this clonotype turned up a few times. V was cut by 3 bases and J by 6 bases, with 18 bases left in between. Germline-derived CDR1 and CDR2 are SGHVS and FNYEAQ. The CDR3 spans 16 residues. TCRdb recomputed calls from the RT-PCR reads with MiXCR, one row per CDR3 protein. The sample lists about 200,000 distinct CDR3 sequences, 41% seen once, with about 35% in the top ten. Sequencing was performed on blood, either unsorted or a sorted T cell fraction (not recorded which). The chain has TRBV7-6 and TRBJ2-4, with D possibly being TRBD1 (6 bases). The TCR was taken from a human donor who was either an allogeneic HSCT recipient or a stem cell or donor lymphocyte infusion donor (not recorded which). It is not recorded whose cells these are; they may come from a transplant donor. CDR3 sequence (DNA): TGTGCCAGCAGCTTCATATCCGGGCAGGGGCCAAACATTCAGTACTTC. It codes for CASSFISGQGPNIQYF.